This T cell receptor (beta chain) derives from a study of T cells in Graves' hyperthyroidism and ophthalmopathy (dated by TCRdb to the late 2010s). A note on the overall study: Peripheral blood was sampled at the time of initial diagnosis, prior to any treatment. Prospective prediction of ophthalmopathy was tested in an independent validation cohort consisting of 18 hyperthyroidism patients and around 17 patients who later progressed to ophthalmopathy. To identify distinguishing TCR V-J signatures, a discovery cohort of around 100 patients was used, comprising 40 to 45 with Graves' ophthalmopathy and approximately 58 with stable Graves' hyperthyroidism. In roughly six Graves' hyperthyroidism patients, the study also compared T-cell repertoires from thyroid tissue with T-cell repertoires from blood. According to the paper, TCR Vbeta CDR3 sequencing was carried out on approximately 140 peripheral blood samples, which came from 40 to 45 ophthalmopathy, around 74 hyperthyroidism and approximately 17 progressor patients. After sampling, hyperthyroidism patients received methimazole starting at 30 mg daily, and ophthalmopathy patients received high-dose intravenous methylprednisolone. The roughly 91 discovery patients were randomly divided into training and test sets at a 7:3 ratio. What the study reported, not specific to this receptor: Most expanded thyroid clonotypes (frequency above 0.001) were also detected in blood, suggesting blood repertoires may reflect thyroid immune responses. A 13 V-J signature model separated ophthalmopathy from stable hyperthyroidism, with roughly 88% sensitivity and roughly 81% specificity in cross-validation and 80%/75% in testing. Sample size was not statistically predetermined, and blinding of investigators to group allocation was not performed. In validation, progression to ophthalmopathy was predicted by the model with about 70% sensitivity and 72% to 85% specificity, a median of approximately 6.5 months before onset.

A patient counted as having stable Graves' hyperthyroidism if no progression to ophthalmopathy occurred over 18 months of follow-up. Hyperthyroidism patients were aged 18 to 65 years and newly diagnosed, with disease duration of less than 2 months. Exclusion was applied to patients with uncontrolled infections, other autoimmune diseases, pregnancy or lactation. Diagnoses were established on the basis of clinical symptoms, serum thyroxine and TRAb, thyroid ultrasound, and orbital computed tomography. PBMCs were separated from 7.5 to 10 ml of fresh peripheral blood using Ficoll-Paque density gradient centrifugation. Trizol reagent was used to extract total RNA, and RNA quality was then checked on an Agilent 2100 Bioanalyzer. TCR beta CDR3 regions were amplified from RNA transcripts. The first round of RT-PCR for the TCR CDR3 was performed with the HTBI primer set and the Qiagen OneStep RT-PCR kit. A second multiplex PCR round built the libraries, followed by size selection and purification. The libraries were sequenced on an Illumina HiSeq2000 using paired-end 100 bp reads. Under the source paper's analysis protocol: Raw data were processed with SOAPnuke, discarding reads with adapters, uncalled bases, mean Phred below 15, or no exact constant-primer or identifier match. COPE v1.2.5 was used to merge the high-quality paired reads, and each unique nucleotide sequence was defined as a clonotype. Clonotypes were aligned to IMGT TRBV, TRBD and TRBJ reference segments using MiTCR v1.1. The analysis was restricted to V-J combinations with a frequency above 0.0001, which together covered 99.2% of the repertoires. The TCS score was defined as F50 (clonal expansion) divided by E x V (chaos), with BLOSUM62-based TCRdist calculated between CDR3 peptides within each V-J. Welch's t-statistics and random forest reduced several hundred V-J features to 10 to 15, which were used in a naive Bayes classifier (R e1071). TCRdb ran its own pipeline on the public reads, namely fastp trimming at Q25 and MiXCR clone calling, and kept in-frame beta chains. Every CDR3 protein is listed once, alongside the most common genes and DNA of its rows. The authors' filters were not applied to this entry. The sample profile shows about 560,000 distinct CDR3 sequences; approximately 15% of them were found once. The ten top clones hold under 20% of the sample.

This clonotype was picked up many times. This receptor's antigen is unknown. Nothing much larger sits one base from this clone, and base qualities are not available. CDR1 and CDR2 are drawn from the germline V gene: SGHRS, YFSETQ. The CDR3, cysteine through phenylalanine, is 14 amino acids long. Only CDR3 DNA remains: 42 bases, in frame from the first base. Trimming takes 3 bases from V and 7 bases from J, and the germline ends sit 17 bases apart. The TCR was taken from a woman younger than 35 with Graves' hyperthyroidism. The sample taken for sequencing was blood. The chain is made from TRBV5-1 and TRBJ2-7, with a tentative D gene TRBD1 over 5 matching bases. The nucleotide sequence reads TGCGCCAGCAGCTCCAACCTAGGGGTGCTTGAGCAGTACTTC. Its protein is CASSSNLGVLEQYF.